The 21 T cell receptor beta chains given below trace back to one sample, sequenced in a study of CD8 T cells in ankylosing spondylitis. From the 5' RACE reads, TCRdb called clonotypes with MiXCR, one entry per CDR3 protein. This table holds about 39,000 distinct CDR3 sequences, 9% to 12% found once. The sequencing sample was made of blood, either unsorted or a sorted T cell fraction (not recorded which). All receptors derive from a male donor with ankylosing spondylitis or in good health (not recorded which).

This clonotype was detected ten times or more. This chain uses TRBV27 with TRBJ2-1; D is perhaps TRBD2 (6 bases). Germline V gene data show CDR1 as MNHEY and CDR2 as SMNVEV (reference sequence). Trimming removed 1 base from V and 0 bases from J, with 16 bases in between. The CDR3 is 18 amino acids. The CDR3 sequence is CASSLWWVSGTSYNEQFF. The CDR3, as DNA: TGTGCCAGCAGTTTATGGTGGGTTAGCGGAACCTCCTACAATGAGCAGTTCTTC.

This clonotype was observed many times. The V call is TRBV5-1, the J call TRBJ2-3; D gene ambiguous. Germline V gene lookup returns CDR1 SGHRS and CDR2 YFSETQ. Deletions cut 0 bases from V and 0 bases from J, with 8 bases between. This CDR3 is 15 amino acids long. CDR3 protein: CASSLDVSSTDTQYF. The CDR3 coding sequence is TGCGCCAGCAGCTTGGACGTCTCTAGCACAGATACGCAGTATTTT.

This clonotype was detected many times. CDR3 in DNA: TGTGCCAGCTCCGTTGCACAGTCAGGGGCCACTGAAGCTTTCTTT. Its translation is CASSVAQSGATEAFF. The chain is built from TRBV9 and TRBJ1-1, with a weak D call TRBD1 (6 bases). V shed 7 bases and J shed 4 bases, with 20 bases lying between them. The CDR3 covers 15 residues. Germline CDR1 SGDLS, CDR2 YYNGEE. Variable domain in full (rest from reference TRBV9 and TRBJ1-1): DSGVTQTPKHLITATGQRVTLRCSPRSGDLSVYWYQQSLDQGLQFLIQYYNGEERAKGNILERFSAQQFPDLHSELNLSSLELGDSALYFCASSVAQSGATEAFFGQGTRLTVV.

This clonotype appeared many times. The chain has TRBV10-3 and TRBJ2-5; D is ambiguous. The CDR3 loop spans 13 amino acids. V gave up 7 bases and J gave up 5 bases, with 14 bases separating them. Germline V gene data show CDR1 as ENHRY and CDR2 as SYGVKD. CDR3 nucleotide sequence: TGTGCCATCACTAAGAGCCCCGCTGAGACCCAGTACTTC. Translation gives CAITKSPAETQYF.

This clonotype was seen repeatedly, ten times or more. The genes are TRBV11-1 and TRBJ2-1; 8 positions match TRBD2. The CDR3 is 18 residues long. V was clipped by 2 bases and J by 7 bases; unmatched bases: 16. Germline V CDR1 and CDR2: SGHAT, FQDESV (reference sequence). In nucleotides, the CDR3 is TGTGCCAGCAGCTTATCCCAGGCGACCAGCGGGAGTGTTAATGAGCAGTTCTTC. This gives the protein CASSLSQATSGSVNEQFF.

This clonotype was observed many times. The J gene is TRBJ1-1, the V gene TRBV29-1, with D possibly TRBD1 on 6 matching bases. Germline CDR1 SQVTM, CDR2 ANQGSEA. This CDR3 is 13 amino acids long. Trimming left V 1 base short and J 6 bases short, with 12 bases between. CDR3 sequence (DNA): TGCAGCGTTGAAGCTCAGGGGTTCGCTGAAGCTTTCTTT. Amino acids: CSVEAQGFAEAFF.

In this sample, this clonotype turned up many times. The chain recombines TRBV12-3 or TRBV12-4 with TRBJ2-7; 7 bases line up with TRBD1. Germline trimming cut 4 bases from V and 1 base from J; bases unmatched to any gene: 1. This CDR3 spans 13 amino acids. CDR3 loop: CASSWGQSYEQYF. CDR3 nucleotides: TGTGCCAGCAGTTGGGGACAGTCCTACGAGCAGTACTTC.

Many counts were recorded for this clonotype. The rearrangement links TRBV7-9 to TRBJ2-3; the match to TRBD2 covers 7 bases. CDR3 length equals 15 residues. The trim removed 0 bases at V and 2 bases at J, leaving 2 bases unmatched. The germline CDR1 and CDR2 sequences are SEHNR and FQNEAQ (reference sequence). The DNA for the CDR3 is TGTGCCAGCAGCTTAGCGGGAGGGGACACAGATACGCAGTATTTT. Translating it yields CASSLAGGDTDTQYF. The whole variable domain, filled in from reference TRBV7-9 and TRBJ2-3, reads DTGVSQNPRHKITKRGQNVTFRCDPISEHNRLYWYRQTLGQGPEFLTYFQNEAQLEKSRLLSDRFSAERPKGSFSTLEIQRTEQGDSAMYLCASSLAGGDTDTQYFGPGTRLTVL.

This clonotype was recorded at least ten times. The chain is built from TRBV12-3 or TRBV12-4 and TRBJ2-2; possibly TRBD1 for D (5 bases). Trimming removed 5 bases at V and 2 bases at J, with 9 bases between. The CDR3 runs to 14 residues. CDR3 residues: CASSRGQNTGELFF. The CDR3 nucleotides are TGTGCCAGCAGTCGCGGACAAAACACCGGGGAGCTGTTTTTT.

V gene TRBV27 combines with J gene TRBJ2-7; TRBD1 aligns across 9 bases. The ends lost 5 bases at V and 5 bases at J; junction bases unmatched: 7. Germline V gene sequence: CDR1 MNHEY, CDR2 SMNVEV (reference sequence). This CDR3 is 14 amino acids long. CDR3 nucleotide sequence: TGTGCCAGCAGTATCCGGGACAGGGTTGACGAGCAGTACTTC. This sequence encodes CASSIRDRVDEQYF.

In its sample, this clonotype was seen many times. This CDR3 is CASSRTTDHSLDEQFF. The CDR3, as DNA: TGTGCCAGCAGTAGGACGACAGACCACTCCCTCGATGAGCAGTTCTTC. V and J are TRBV6-2 or TRBV6-3 and TRBJ2-1; maybe TRBD1 (5 bases). The CDR3 runs 16 residues. With 5 bases removed from V and 8 bases from J, the gap between germline ends came to 22 bases. CDR1 MNHEY and CDR2 SVGEGT come from the germline V gene.

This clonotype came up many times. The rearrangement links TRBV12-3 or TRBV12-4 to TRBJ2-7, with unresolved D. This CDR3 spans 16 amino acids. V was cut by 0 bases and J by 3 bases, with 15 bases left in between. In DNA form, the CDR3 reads TGTGCCAGCAGTTTAGCGCTGAGGTTAACCTACTACGAGCAGTACTTC. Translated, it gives CASSLALRLTYYEQYF.

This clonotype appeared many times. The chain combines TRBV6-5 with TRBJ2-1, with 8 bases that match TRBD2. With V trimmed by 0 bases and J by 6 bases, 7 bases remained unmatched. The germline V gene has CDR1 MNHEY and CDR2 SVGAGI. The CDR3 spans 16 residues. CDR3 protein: CASSYSKRELANEQFF. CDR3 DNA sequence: TGTGCCAGCAGTTACTCTAAGCGGGAGTTGGCCAATGAGCAGTTCTTC.

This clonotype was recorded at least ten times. The CDR3 DNA reads TGTGCCAGCAGCCAACCGGGACTAGCGATATATGAGCAGTTCTTC. Amino acid sequence: CASSQPGLAIYEQFF. The chain couples TRBV3-1 to TRBJ2-1, with 10 bases aligning to TRBD2. This CDR3 is built from 15 residues. Germline V CDR1 and CDR2: LGHDT, YNNKEL (reference sequence). With V trimmed by 2 bases and J by 8 bases, 6 bases remained unmatched.

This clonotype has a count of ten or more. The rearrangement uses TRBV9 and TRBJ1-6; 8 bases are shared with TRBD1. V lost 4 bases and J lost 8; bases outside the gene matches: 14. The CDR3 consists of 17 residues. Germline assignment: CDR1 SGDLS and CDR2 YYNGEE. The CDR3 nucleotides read TGTGCCAGCAGCCGTAGGCCTTCAGGGGGCAGAGATTCACCCCTCCACTTT. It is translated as CASSRRPSGGRDSPLHF.

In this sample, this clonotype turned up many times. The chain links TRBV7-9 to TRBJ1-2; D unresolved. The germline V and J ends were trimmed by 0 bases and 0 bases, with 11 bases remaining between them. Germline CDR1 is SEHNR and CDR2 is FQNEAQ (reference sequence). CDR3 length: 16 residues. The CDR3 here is CASSLAQLATNYGYTF. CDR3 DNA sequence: TGTGCCAGCAGCTTAGCGCAGCTAGCAACTAACTATGGCTACACCTTC.

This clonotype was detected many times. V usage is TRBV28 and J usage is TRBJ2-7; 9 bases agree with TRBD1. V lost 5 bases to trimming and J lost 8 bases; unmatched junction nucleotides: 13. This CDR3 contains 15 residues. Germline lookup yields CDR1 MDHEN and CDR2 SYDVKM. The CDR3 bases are TGTGCCAGCAGTGATCCGGGACAGGGCTCGAAGCAGCAGTACTTC. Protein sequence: CASSDPGQGSKQQYF.

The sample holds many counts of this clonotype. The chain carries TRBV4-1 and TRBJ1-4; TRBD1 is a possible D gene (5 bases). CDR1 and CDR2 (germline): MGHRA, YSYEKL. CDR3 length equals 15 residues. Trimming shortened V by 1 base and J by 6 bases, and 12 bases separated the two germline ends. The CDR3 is CASSQGGGADEKLFF. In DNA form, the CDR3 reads TGCGCCAGCAGCCAAGGGGGAGGGGCGGATGAAAAACTGTTTTTT.

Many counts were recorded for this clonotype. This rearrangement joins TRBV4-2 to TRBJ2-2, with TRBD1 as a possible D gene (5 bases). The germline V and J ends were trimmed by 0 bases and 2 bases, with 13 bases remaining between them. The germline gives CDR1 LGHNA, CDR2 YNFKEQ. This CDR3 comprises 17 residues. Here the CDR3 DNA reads TGTGCCAGCAGCCAAGATAGGTCGTGGACAAACACCGGGGAGCTGTTTTTT. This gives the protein CASSQDRSWTNTGELFF.

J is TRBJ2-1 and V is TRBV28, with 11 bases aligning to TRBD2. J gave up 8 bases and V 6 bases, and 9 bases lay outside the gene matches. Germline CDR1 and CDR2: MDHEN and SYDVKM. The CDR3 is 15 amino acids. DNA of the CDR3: TGTGCCAGCAGACAGACTAGCGGGAAATCCCATGAGCAGTTCTTC. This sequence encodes CASRQTSGKSHEQFF.

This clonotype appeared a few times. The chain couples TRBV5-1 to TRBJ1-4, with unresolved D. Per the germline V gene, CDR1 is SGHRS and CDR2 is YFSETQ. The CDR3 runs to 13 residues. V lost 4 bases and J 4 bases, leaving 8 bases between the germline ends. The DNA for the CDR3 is TGCGCCAGCAGCCCGACGGTTAATGAAAAACTGTTTTTT. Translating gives CASSPTVNEKLFF. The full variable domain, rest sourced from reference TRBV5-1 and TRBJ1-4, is KAGVTQTPRYLIKTRGQQVTLSCSPISGHRSVSWYQQTPGQGLQFLFEYFSETQRNKGNFPGRFSGRQFSNSRSEMNVSTLELGDSALYLCASSPTVNEKLFFGSGTQLSVL.